This T cell receptor (beta chain) emerged from a study of cytomegalovirus exposure and HLA in healthy donors. About the research overall: In a later analysis, the roughly 130 validation repertoires were reported to have used the same platform as the 666 first-cohort repertoires.

The CDR3 contains 16 residues. With 3 bases clipped from V and 6 bases from J, the junction kept 9 bases outside the gene matches. In germline, CDR1 is GTSNPN, CDR2 SVGIG (reference sequence). Clones were sequenced by immunoSEQ multiplex PCR, and TCRdb holds only the in-frame ones, with some missing. This repertoire shows some 150,000 clones, about 88% found once; its top ten account for about 3.1%. The receptor was derived from a woman under 30 in good health and CMV-seropositive. V gene TRBV30 combines with J gene TRBJ2-2; the match to TRBD2 covers 11 bases. The sequencing input was PBMCs. CDR3 in DNA: TGTGCCTGGAGCGCCCTTAGCGGGAGGGCCGCCGGGGAGCTGTTTTTT. Amino acid sequence: CAWSALSGRAAGELFF.